This TCR beta chain stems from a study of T cell repertoires in cytomegalovirus infection. Study at large: HLA-B-restricted CMV epitopes that are well studied, plus recently identified HLA-C-restricted ones, were used by the study. Evidence of both CMV infection and a matching HLA type came from public TCR beta signatures.

In this sample, this clonotype turned up a few times. Its matching antigen is unknown. This CDR3 is built from 13 residues. Looked up from germline, CDR1 is MDHEN and CDR2 is SYDVKM. Trimming pared 7 bases from V and 6 bases from J, leaving 15 bases between. MiXCR, applied by TCRdb to the reads, yields one record per CDR3 protein. The sample lists 900,000 to 950,000 distinct CDR3 sequences, roughly a third occurring once. The TCR was taken from a human donor in good health (CMV status not recorded). Some clones in this sample may be carry-over from other donors' samples. The sample consisted of cultured CD8+ T cells from PBMCs, taken from culture after CMV antigen stimulation. The chain employs TRBV28 and TRBJ1-1; D unresolved. This CDR3 is CASTLGGRAEAFF. In nucleotides, the CDR3 is TGTGCCAGCACCTTGGGTGGGAGGGCTGAAGCTTTCTTT.